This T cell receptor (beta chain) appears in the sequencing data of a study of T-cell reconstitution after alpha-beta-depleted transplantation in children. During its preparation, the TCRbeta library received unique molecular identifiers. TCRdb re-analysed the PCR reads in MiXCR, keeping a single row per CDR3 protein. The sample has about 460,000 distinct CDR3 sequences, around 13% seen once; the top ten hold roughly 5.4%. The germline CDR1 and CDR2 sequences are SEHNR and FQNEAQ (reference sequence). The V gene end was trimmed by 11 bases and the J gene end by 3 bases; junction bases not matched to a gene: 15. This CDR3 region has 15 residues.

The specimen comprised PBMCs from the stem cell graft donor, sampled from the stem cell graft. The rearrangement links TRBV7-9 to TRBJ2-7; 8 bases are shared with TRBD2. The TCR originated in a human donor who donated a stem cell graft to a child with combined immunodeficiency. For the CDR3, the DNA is TGTGCCGGCGGGGGAAGCGGGGGCCTGAGCTACGAGCAGTACTTC. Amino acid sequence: CAGGGSGGLSYEQYF.